These 2 T cell receptor beta chains came from one sample sequenced in a study of human T cells and chemical hapten exposure. Time point: patch test 3, about 24 weeks after DPC sensitization. Treatment described: therapeutic diphenylcyclopropenone sensitization with weekly scalp DPC. In TCRdb, the RACE reads were re-called with MiXCR into one record per CDR3 protein. The data hold more than 150,000 distinct CDR3 sequences, with approximately 24% observed a single time. This specimen was whole blood, taken in connection with sensitization to the hapten diphenylcyclopropenone (DPC). Receptor source: a woman aged 40 to 50 with alopecia areata. Some clones in this sample may be carry-over from other donors' samples.

The chain links TRBV11-2 to TRBJ1-1, with D possibly being TRBD1 (6 bases). The length of the CDR3 is 15 residues. CDR1 is SGHAT, CDR2 FQNNGV, per germline. The V end lost 5 bases, the J end lost 0 bases, and 13 bases lay between the germline ends. CDR3 in DNA: TGTGCCAGCAGCCTTCGACAGGCCATGAACACTGAAGCTTTCTTT. Its translation is CASSLRQAMNTEAFF.

This clonotype occurred a few times. The chain recombines TRBV28 with TRBJ2-7, with D hard to call. The CDR3 has 15 amino acids. Germline loops: CDR1 MDHEN, CDR2 SYDVKM. Trimming took off 1 base at V and 4 bases at J, with 14 bases between the two ends. The CDR3, as DNA: TGTGCCAGCAGTTTATACGTTCAGGCTCTATACGAGCAGTACTTC. Translated: CASSLYVQALYEQYF.